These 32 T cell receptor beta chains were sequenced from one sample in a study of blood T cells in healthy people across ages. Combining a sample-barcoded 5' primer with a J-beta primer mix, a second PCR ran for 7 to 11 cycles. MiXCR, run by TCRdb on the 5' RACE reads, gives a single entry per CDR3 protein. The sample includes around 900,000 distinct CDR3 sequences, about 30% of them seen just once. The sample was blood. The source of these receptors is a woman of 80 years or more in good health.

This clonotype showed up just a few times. The CDR3 coding sequence is TGTGCCAGCAGTTTGACAGCGGGCTACACCTTC. Residues: CASSLTAGYTF. The gene calls are TRBV12-3 or TRBV12-4 and TRBJ1-2; weak D call: TRBD1 (5 bases). The CDR3 consists of 11 residues. The germline V and J ends were trimmed by 3 bases and 8 bases, with 7 bases remaining between them.

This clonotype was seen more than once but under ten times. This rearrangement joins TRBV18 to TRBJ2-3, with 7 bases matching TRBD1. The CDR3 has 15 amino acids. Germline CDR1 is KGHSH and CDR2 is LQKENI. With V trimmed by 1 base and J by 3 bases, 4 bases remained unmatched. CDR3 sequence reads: CASSPQGQPTDTQYF. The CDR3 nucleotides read TGTGCCAGCTCACCACAGGGACAGCCTACAGATACGCAGTATTTT.

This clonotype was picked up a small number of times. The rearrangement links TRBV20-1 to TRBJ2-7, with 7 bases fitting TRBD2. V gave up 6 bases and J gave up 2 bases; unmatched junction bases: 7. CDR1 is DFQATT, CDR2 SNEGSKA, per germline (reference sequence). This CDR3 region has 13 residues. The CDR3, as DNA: TGCAGTGCCCAGCGGGGAACTGCCTACGAGCAGTACTTC. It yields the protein CSAQRGTAYEQYF.

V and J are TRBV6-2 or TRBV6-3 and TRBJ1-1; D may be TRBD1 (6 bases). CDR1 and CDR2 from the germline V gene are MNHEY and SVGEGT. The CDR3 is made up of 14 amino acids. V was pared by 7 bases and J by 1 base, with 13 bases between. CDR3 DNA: TGTGCCAGCAAACCCAAAGGGGGGAACACTGAAGCTTTCTTT. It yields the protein CASKPKGGNTEAFF.

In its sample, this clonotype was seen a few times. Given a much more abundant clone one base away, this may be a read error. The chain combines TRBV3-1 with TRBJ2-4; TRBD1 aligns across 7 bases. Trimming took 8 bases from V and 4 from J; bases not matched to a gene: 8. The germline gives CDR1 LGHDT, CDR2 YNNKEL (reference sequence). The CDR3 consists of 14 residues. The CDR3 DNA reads TGTGCCAGCTCTCGTACGGGACAGAAAAACATTCAGTACTTC. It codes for CASSRTGQKNIQYF.

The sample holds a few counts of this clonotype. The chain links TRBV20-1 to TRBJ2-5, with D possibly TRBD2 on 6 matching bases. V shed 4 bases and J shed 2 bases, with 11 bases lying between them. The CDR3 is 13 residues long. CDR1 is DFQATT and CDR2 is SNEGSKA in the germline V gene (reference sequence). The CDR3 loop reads CSANRETQETQYF. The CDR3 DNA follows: TGCAGTGCTAATCGGGAGACGCAAGAGACCCAGTACTTC.

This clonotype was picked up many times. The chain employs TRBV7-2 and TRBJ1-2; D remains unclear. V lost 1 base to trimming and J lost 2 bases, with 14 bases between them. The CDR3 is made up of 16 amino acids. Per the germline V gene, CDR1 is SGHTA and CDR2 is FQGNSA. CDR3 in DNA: TGTGCCAGCAGCTTAGTAGGTTTCGGTCTGAACTATGGCTACACCTTC. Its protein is CASSLVGFGLNYGYTF.

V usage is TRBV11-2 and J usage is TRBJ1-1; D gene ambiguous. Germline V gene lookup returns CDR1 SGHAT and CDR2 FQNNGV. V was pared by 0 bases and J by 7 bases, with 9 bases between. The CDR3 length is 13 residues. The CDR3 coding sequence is TGTGCCAGCAGCTTAGACACGTACGGTGAAGCTTTCTTT. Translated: CASSLDTYGEAFF.

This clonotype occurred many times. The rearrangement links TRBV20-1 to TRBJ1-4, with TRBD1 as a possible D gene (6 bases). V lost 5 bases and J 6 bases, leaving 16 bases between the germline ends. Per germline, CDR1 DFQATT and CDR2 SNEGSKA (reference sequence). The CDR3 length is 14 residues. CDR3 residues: CSAGGGGAYEKLFF. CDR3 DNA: TGCAGTGCTGGCGGGGGGGGCGCATATGAAAAACTGTTTTTT.

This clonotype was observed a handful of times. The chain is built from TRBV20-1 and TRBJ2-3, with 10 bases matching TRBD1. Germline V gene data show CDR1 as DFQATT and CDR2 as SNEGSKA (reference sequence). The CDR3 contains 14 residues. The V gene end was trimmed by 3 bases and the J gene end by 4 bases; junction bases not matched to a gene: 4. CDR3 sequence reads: CSASDRGRADTQYF. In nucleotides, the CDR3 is TGCAGTGCTAGCGACAGGGGGCGGGCAGATACGCAGTATTTT.

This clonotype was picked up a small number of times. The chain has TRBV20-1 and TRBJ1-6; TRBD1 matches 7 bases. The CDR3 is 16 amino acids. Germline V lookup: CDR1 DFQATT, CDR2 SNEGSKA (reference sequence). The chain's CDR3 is CSLRQGYGAYNSPLHF. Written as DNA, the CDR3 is TGCAGCCTAAGACAGGGCTATGGTGCCTATAATTCACCCCTCCACTTT.

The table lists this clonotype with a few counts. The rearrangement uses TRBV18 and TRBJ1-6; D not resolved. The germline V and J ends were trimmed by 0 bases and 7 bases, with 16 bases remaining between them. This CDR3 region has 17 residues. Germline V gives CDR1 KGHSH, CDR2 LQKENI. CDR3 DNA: TGTGCCAGCTCACCACCATCAGGCGGTGGAGGGAATTCACCCCTCCACTTT. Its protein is CASSPPSGGGGNSPLHF.

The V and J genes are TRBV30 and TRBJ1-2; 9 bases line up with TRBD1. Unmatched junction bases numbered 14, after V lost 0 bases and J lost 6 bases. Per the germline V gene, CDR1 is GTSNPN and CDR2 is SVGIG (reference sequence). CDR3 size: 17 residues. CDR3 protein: CAWSVQGQGQAVDGYTF. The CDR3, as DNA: TGTGCCTGGAGTGTACAGGGACAGGGCCAAGCGGTGGATGGCTACACCTTC.

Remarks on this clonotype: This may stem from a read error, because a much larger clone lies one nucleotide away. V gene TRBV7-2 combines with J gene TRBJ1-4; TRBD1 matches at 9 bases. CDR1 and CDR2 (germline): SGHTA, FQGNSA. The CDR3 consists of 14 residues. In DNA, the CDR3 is TGTGCCAGCAGCTCGGGACAGGGACATCGAAAACGGTTTTTT. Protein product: CASSSGQGHRKRFF.

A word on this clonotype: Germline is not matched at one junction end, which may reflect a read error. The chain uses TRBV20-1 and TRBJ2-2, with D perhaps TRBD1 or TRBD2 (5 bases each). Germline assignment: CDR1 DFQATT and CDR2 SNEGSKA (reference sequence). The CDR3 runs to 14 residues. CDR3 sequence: CSAQRAQGIGERFF. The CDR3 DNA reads TGCAGTGCACAACGCGCCCAGGGTATCGGGGAGCGGTTTTTT.

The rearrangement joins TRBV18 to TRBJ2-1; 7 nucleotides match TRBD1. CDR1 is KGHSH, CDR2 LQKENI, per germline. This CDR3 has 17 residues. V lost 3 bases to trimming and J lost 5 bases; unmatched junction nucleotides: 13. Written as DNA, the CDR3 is TGTGCCAGCTCACCGGGACAGCTCCATAAACAGAACAATGAGCAGTTCTTC. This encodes CASSPGQLHKQNNEQFF.

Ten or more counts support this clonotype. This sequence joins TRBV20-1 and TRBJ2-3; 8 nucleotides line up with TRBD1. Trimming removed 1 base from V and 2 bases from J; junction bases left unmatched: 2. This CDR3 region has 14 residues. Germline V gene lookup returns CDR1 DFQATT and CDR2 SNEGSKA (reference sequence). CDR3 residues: CSARGTGHTDTQYF. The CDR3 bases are TGCAGTGCTAGAGGGACAGGGCACACAGATACGCAGTATTTT.

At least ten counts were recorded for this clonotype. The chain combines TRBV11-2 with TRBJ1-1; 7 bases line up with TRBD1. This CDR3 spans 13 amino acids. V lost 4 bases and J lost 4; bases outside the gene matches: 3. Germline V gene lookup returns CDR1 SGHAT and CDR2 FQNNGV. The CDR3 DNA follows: TGTGCCAGCAGCTCCTCAGGGGGCACTGAAGCTTTCTTT. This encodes CASSSSGGTEAFF.

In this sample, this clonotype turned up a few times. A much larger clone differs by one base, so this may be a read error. CDR3 amino acids: CASRKGGQGNYGQYF. The CDR3 DNA reads as TGTGCCAGCCGAAAAGGAGGACAGGGCAACTACGGGCAGTACTTC. This chain connects TRBV6-5 to TRBJ2-7, with 8 positions matching TRBD1. This CDR3 is 15 amino acids long. Germline CDR1 MNHEY, CDR2 SVGAGI.

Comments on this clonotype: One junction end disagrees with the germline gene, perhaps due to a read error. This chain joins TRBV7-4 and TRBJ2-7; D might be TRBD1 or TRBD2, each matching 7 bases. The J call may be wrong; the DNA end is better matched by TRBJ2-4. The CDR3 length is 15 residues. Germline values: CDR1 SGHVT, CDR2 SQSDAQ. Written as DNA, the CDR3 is TGTGCCAGCAGTTTAGCAGGGGGGGGATGGAACATTCAGTACTTC. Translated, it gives CASSLAGGGWNIQYF.

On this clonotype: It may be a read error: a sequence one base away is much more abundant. The CDR3 nucleotides read TGCAGGGCTAGTGACGGTGGGGAGACCCAGTACTTC. Its translation: CRASDGGETQYF. The V gene is TRBV20-1, the J gene TRBJ2-5; D remains ambiguous. The CDR3 sequence is 12 residues long. Germline values: CDR1 DFQATT, CDR2 SNEGSKA (reference sequence).

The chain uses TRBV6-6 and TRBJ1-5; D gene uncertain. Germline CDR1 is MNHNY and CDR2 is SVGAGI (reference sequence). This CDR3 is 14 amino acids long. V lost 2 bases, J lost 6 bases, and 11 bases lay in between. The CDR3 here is CASSYRVEGQPQHF. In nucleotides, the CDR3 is TGTGCCAGCAGTTACCGTGTAGAGGGTCAGCCCCAGCATTTT.

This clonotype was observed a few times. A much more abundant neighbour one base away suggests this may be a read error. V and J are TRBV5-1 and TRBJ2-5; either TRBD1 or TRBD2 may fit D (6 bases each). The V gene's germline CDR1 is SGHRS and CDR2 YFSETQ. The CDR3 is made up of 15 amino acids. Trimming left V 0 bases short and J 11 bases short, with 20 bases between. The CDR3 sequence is CASSLGGATYHEQYF. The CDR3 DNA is TGCGCCAGCAGCTTGGGGGGGGCAACTTACCATGAGCAGTACTTC.

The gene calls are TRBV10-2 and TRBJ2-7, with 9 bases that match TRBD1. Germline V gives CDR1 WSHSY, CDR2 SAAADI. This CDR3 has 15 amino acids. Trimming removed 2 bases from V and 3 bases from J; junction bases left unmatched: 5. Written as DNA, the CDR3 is TGCGCCAGCAGTGAGACGGGACAGGGAAACTACGAGCAGTACTTC. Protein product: CASSETGQGNYEQYF.

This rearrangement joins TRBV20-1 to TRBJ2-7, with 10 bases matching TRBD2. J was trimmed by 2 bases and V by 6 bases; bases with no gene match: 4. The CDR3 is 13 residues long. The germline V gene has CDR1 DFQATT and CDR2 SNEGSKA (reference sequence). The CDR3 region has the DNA TGCAGTGCAAAAGCGGGGGGGGCCTACGAGCAGTACTTC. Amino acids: CSAKAGGAYEQYF.

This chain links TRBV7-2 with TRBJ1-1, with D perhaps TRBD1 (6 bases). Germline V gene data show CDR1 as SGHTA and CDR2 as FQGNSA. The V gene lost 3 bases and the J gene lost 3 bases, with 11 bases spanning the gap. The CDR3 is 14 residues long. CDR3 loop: CASSLTGTHTEAFF. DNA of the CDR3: TGTGCCAGCAGCTTGACCGGGACACACACTGAAGCTTTCTTT.

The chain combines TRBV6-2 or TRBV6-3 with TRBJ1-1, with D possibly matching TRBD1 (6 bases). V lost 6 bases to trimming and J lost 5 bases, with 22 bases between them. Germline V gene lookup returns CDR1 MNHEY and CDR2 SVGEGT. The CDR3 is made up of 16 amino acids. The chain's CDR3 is CASSILDGGRGTEAFF. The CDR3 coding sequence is TGTGCCAGCAGCATCCTCGATGGGGGGCGTGGGACTGAAGCTTTCTTT.

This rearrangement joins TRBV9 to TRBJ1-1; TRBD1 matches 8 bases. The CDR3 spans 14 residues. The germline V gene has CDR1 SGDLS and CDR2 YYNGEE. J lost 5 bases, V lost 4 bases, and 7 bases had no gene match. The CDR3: CASSPHRQGTEAFF. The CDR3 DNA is TGTGCCAGCAGCCCCCACCGACAGGGGACTGAAGCTTTCTTT.

The CDR3 region has the DNA TGTGCCAGCAGCCCCATCCTGAAGTCGTCCTACAATGAGCAGTTCTTC. As protein: CASSPILKSSYNEQFF. The rearrangement joins TRBV11-2 to TRBJ2-1; D is ambiguous. Germline CDR1 reads SGHAT; CDR2 reads FQNNGV. The CDR3 loop spans 16 amino acids. The ends were cut back, 5 bases at V and 1 base at J, with 15 bases in the middle.

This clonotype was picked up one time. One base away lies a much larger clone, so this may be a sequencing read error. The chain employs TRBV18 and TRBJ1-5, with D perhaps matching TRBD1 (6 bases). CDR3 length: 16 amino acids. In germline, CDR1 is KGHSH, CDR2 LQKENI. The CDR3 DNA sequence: TGTGCCAGCTCACCAGACAGTCTTCGAGGGGGTCAGTCCCAGCATTTT. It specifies CASSPDSLRGGQSQHF.

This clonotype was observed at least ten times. The chain's CDR3 is CSARAWGHEQFF. The CDR3 nucleotides read TGCAGTGCTAGAGCATGGGGTCATGAGCAGTTCTTC. The chain combines TRBV20-1 with TRBJ2-1; D not certain. Trimming shortened V by 1 base and J by 8 bases, and 9 bases separated the two germline ends. Germline V gene data show CDR1 as DFQATT and CDR2 as SNEGSKA (reference sequence). The CDR3 is 12 residues long.

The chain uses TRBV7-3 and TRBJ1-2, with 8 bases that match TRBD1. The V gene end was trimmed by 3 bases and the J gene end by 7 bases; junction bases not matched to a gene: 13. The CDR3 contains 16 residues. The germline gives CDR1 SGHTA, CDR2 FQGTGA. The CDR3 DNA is TGTGCCAGCAGCTTTTCGCTTATACAGGGGGATCTTGGCTACACCTTC. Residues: CASSFSLIQGDLGYTF.